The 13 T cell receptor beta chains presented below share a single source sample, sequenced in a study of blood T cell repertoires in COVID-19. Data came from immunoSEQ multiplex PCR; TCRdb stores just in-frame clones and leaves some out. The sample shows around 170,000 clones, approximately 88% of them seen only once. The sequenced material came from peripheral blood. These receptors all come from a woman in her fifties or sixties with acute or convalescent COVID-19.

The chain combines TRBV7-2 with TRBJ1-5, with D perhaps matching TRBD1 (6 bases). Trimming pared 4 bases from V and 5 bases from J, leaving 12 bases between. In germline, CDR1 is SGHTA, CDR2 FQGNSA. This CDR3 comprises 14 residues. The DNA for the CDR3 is TGTGCCAGCAGCTCTTCGGACAGCGATCAGCCCCAGCATTTT. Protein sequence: CASSSSDSDQPQHF.

DNA for the CDR3: TGTGCCAGCAGCTTACAGTCACTCAGGGGGATTTCACCCCTCCACTTT. The encoded protein is CASSLQSLRGISPLHF. The V and J genes are TRBV7-2 and TRBJ1-6, with 7 bases lining up with TRBD1. The V gene end was trimmed by 2 bases and the J gene end by 9 bases; junction bases not matched to a gene: 10. Germline lookup yields CDR1 SGHTA and CDR2 FQGNSA. CDR3 length equals 16 residues.

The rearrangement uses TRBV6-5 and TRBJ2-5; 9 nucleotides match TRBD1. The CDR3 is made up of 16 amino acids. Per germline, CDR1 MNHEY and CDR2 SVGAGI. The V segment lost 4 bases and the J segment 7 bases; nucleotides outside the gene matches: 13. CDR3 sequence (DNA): TGTGCCAGCAGTTCTCCCGGGACAGGGTCCTTTGGGACCCAGTACTTC. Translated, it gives CASSSPGTGSFGTQYF.

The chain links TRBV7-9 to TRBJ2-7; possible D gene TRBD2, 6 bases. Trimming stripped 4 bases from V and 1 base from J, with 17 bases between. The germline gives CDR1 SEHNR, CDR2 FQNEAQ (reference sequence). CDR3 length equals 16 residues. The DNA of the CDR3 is TGTGCCAGCAGCTCTCCGGGACTTGATTCATCCTACGAGCAGTACTTC. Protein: CASSSPGLDSSYEQYF.

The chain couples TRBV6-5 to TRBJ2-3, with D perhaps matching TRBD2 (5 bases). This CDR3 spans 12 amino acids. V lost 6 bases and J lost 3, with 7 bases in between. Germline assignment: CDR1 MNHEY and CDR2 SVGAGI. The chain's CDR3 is CASRGATDTQYF. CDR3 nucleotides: TGTGCCAGCAGGGGAGCAACAGATACGCAGTATTTT.

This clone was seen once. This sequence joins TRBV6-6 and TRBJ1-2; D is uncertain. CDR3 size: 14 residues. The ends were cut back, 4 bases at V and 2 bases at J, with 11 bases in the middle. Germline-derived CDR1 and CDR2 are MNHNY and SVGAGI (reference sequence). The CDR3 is CASSSGNQNYGYTF. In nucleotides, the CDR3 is TGTGCCAGCAGTTCCGGGAACCAAAACTATGGCTACACCTTC.

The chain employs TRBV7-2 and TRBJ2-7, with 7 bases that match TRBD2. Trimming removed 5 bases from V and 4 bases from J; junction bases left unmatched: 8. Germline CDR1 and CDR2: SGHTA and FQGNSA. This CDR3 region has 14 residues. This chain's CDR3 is CASSIWEGTYEQYF. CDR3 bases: TGTGCCAGCAGCATATGGGAGGGTACGTACGAGCAGTACTTC.

The CDR3 region has the DNA TGTGCCACCAGTGATGAGGTCGGTGAAAAACTGTTTTTT. It codes for CATSDEVGEKLFF. V is TRBV24-1 and J is TRBJ1-4; unclear D gene. The CDR3 loop spans 13 amino acids. Germline loops: CDR1 KGHDR, CDR2 SFDVKD. Trimming took off 3 bases at V and 7 bases at J, with 8 bases between the two ends.

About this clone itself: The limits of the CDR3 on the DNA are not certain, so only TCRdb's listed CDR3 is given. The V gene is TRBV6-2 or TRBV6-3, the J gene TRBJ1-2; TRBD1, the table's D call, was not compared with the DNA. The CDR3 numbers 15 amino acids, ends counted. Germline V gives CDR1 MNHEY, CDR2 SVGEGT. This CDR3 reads CASSSSDRRIYGYTF.

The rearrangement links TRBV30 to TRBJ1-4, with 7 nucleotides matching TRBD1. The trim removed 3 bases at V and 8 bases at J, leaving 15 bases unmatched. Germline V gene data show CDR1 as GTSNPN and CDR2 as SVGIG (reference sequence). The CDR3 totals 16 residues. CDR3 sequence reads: CAWSARSGGAREKLFF. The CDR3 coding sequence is TGTGCCTGGAGCGCTAGGTCAGGGGGAGCCAGGGAAAAACTGTTTTTT.

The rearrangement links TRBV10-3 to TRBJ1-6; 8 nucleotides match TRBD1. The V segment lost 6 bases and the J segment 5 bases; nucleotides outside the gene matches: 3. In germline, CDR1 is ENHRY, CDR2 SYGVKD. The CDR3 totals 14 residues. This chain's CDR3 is CAISLTGDNSPLHF. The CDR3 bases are TGTGCCATCAGCCTGACAGGGGATAATTCACCCCTCCACTTT.

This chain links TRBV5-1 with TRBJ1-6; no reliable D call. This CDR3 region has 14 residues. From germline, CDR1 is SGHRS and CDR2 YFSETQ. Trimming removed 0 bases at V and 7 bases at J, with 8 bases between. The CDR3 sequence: CASSLDSRNSPLHF. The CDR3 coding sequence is TGCGCCAGCAGCTTGGACAGCCGGAATTCACCCCTCCACTTT.

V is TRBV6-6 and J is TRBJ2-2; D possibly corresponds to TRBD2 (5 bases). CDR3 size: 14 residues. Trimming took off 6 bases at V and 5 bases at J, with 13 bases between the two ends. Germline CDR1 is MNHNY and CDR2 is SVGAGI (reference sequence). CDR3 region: CASRRKLVTGELFF. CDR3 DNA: TGTGCCAGCAGACGGAAACTAGTTACCGGGGAGCTGTTTTTT.